This entry concerns a single T cell receptor (beta chain). This clonotype was seen more than once but under ten times. No antigen is known for it. Base qualities are not provided; no much larger clone lies one nucleotide away. TCR beta CDR3 regions were amplified from RNA transcripts. For the first round of RT-PCR on the TCR CDR3, the HTBI primer set was used together with the Qiagen OneStep RT-PCR kit. The libraries were constructed in a second round of multiplex PCR and then size-selected and purified. Libraries were sequenced paired-end with 100 bp reads on an Illumina HiSeq2000. On the study's bioinformatics: SOAPnuke was used to process the raw data, throwing out any read that contained adapters or uncalled bases, had a mean Phred below 15, or lacked an exact constant-primer or identifier match. High-quality paired reads were merged with COPE v1.2.5, and unique nucleotide sequences were defined as clonotypes. MiTCR v1.1 was used to align clonotypes to the IMGT TRBV, TRBD and TRBJ reference segments. Only V-J combinations with frequency above 0.0001, covering roughly 99% of repertoires, were analysed. The TCS score was defined as the ratio of F50 (clonal expansion) to E x V (chaos), calculated using BLOSUM62-based TCRdist between CDR3 peptides within each V-J. Welch's t-statistics and random forest reduced roughly 500 V-J features to 13, which were used in a naive Bayes classifier (R e1071). TCRdb reran the public reads through fastp at Q25 and MiXCR, keeping productive beta chains. Under each unique CDR3 protein, matching rows form one entry showing the most common genes and DNA. What appears here as the V and J calls and clone size reflects TCRdb's work, not the paper's. This sample has hundreds of thousands of distinct CDR3 sequences in its table, and about 20% of those were observed once. The ten top clones hold 34% of the sample.

The sample belongs to a study of T cells in Graves' hyperthyroidism and ophthalmopathy (dated by TCRdb to the late 2010s). Background on the whole study: Peripheral blood was sampled at the time of initial diagnosis, prior to any treatment. To identify distinguishing TCR V-J signatures, a discovery cohort of about 100 patients was used, comprising some 45 with Graves' ophthalmopathy and approximately 57 with stable Graves' hyperthyroidism. An independent validation cohort of about 19 hyperthyroidism patients and about 15 patients who later progressed to ophthalmopathy tested prospective prediction of ophthalmopathy. The paper describes TCR Vbeta CDR3 sequencing of 140 or so peripheral blood samples, made up of fewer than 50 ophthalmopathy patients, 70 to 75 hyperthyroidism patients and 17 progressor patients. For training and testing, the 100 or so patients in the discovery cohort were randomly divided in a 7:3 ratio. Following sampling, methimazole starting at 30 mg daily was given to hyperthyroidism patients, and high-dose intravenous methylprednisolone was given to ophthalmopathy patients. Thyroid tissue and blood T-cell repertoires from six Graves' hyperthyroidism patients were also compared in the study. Beyond this particular receptor, the publication reports: Ophthalmopathy was separated from stable hyperthyroidism by a 13 V-J signature model, with about 86% sensitivity and just over 81% specificity obtained in cross-validation and 80%/75% obtained in testing. No statistical method was used to set the sample size in advance, and investigators knew the group allocation. Most expanded thyroid clonotypes (frequency above 0.001) were also detected in blood, a finding suggesting that blood repertoires may reflect thyroid immune responses. During validation, the model predicted progression to ophthalmopathy a median of approximately 6 months ahead of onset, with almost 71% sensitivity and roughly 72% specificity.

There are 14 amino acids in the CDR3, from cysteine to phenylalanine inclusive. Only the CDR3 DNA is retained, 42 bases long and in frame from the first base. V is reduced by 6 bases and J by 4 bases, leaving a spacing of 13 bases between them. The germline V gene specifies KGHSH as CDR1 and LQKENI as CDR2. In the ophthalmopathy patients, disease was moderately to severely active, with a Clinical Activity Score of 3 or more, a NOSPECS grade of 4 or more, and a duration of less than 3 months. Patients with uncontrolled infections, other autoimmune diseases, pregnancy or lactation were excluded. Diagnoses relied on clinical symptoms, serum thyroxine and TRAb, thyroid ultrasound and orbital computed tomography. PBMCs were isolated from 8 to 10 ml of fresh peripheral blood by Ficoll-Paque density gradient centrifugation. Total RNA was extracted with Trizol reagent, and quality was checked on an Agilent 2100 Bioanalyzer.

Sequencing was carried out using blood. This chain joins TRBV18 to TRBJ1-3, with the D segment identity uncertain. This receptor was taken from a man aged 30-40 years with Graves' ophthalmopathy. The DNA sequence reads TGTGCCAGCTCGCGACTTGAGGGCGGAAACACCATATATTTT. It is translated as CASSRLEGGNTIYF.